These T cell receptor beta chains were read from a single sample in a study of cytomegalovirus exposure and HLA in healthy donors. The repertoire was sequenced with immunoSEQ multiplex PCR; TCRdb's copy has only in-frame clones and lacks some. The sample lists about 130,000 clones, 73% occurring once. The sample taken for sequencing was PBMCs. Receptors originate from a man in his 60s in good health and CMV-seropositive. Each CDR3 is given with its conserved first and last residue. Each record gives: clone size, V gene, J gene, D gene, CDR3 DNA, CDR3 protein. The D gene is left open where the match is weak. Only part of the rows carry a size: once, few, many, or a class if the clone is expanded.

abundance: -; v_gene: TRBV5-1; j_gene: TRBJ2-3; d_gene: -; CDR3nt: TGCGCCAGCACCCGGCAGGGGGGCCCTGGCACAGATACGCAGTATTTT; CDR3aa: CASTRQGGPGTDTQYF
abundance: -; v_gene: TRBV2; j_gene: TRBJ1-2; d_gene: -; CDR3nt: TGTGCCAGTGGGAGTTTTGGCTACACCTTC; CDR3aa: CASGSFGYTF
abundance: few; v_gene: TRBV9; j_gene: TRBJ2-6; d_gene: TRBD1; CDR3nt: TGTGCCAGCAGCGTCGACAGGGCTGGGGCCAACGTCCTGACTTTC; CDR3aa: CASSVDRAGANVLTF
abundance: -; v_gene: TRBV11-2; j_gene: TRBJ2-7; d_gene: TRBD1; CDR3nt: TGTGCCAGCAGCCTCCGGACAGGGGCGGCCTACGAGCAGTACTTC; CDR3aa: CASSLRTGAAYEQYF
abundance: -; v_gene: TRBV5-8; j_gene: TRBJ2-6; d_gene: -; CDR3nt: TGTGCCAGCAGCATACAACGGGGGACAGCAATATCTGGGGCCAACGTCCTGACTTTC; CDR3aa: CASSIQRGTAISGANVLTF
abundance: -; v_gene: TRBV7-8; j_gene: TRBJ1-1; d_gene: -; CDR3nt: TGTGCCAGCACCCTTCAGGGGCCTGACACTGAAGCTTTCTTT; CDR3aa: CASTLQGPDTEAFF
abundance: -; v_gene: TRBV30; j_gene: TRBJ2-5; d_gene: -; CDR3nt: TGTGCCTGGAGGAAGGCGGGATGGCCCGAGACCCAGTACTTC; CDR3aa: CAWRKAGWPETQYF
abundance: -; v_gene: TRBV19; j_gene: TRBJ1-1; d_gene: -; CDR3nt: TGTGCCAGTAGTACCCTCTTTAACACTGAAGCTTTCTTT; CDR3aa: CASSTLFNTEAFF
abundance: few; v_gene: TRBV18; j_gene: TRBJ2-5; d_gene: -; CDR3nt: TGTGCCAGCTCACCAAGTAGTCTCGTACAAGAGACCCAGTACTTC; CDR3aa: CASSPSSLVQETQYF
abundance: -; v_gene: TRBV28; j_gene: TRBJ2-3; d_gene: -; CDR3nt: TGTGCCAGCAGCTCCCCGAGCAATTCAGATACGCAGTATTTT; CDR3aa: CASSSPSNSDTQYF
abundance: -; v_gene: TRBV29-1; j_gene: TRBJ1-5; d_gene: -; CDR3nt: TGCAGCGCTTCGACAGGCAATAGCAATCAGCCCCAGCATTTT; CDR3aa: CSASTGNSNQPQHF
abundance: -; v_gene: TRBV7-7; j_gene: TRBJ2-3; d_gene: TRBD2; CDR3nt: TGTGCTAGCAGCCCCTCTAGCGGGGTTTCAGATACGCAGTATTTT; CDR3aa: CASSPSSGVSDTQYF
abundance: -; v_gene: TRBV10-2; j_gene: TRBJ1-2; d_gene: TRBD1; CDR3nt: TGCGCCAGCAGCGATGACAGGGGGTATGGCTACACCTTC; CDR3aa: CASSDDRGYGYTF
abundance: few; v_gene: TRBV19; j_gene: TRBJ1-2; d_gene: TRBD1; CDR3nt: TGTGCCAGTACCATCTACAGGGGCCCTCCGAGGCTCTATGGCTACACCTTC; CDR3aa: CASTIYRGPPRLYGYTF
abundance: -; v_gene: TRBV19; j_gene: TRBJ2-7; d_gene: -; CDR3nt: TGTGCCAGTAGTGCCGACCAACAGGGAAGCGCCTACGAGCAGTACTTC; CDR3aa: CASSADQQGSAYEQYF
abundance: -; v_gene: TRBV2; j_gene: TRBJ2-3; d_gene: TRBD1; CDR3nt: TGTGCCAGCAGCTCTCGGACAGGGAGGCCAGATACGCAGTATTTT; CDR3aa: CASSSRTGRPDTQYF
abundance: few; v_gene: TRBV5-1; j_gene: TRBJ2-5; d_gene: TRBD2; CDR3nt: TGCGCCAGCAGCCCCGGGGGGGAAAGGTGGACCCAGTACTTC; CDR3aa: CASSPGGERWTQYF
abundance: -; v_gene: TRBV4-1; j_gene: TRBJ2-7; d_gene: -; CDR3nt: TGCGCCAGCAGCCAAAGTCTTTCTGTACTTCAGTACTTC; CDR3aa: CASSQSLSVLQYF
abundance: -; v_gene: TRBV21-1; j_gene: TRBJ2-5; d_gene: -; CDR3nt: TGTGCCAGTCCGCTCGGGGTCTGGCGCGTGGAGGAGACCCAGTACTTC; CDR3aa: CASPLGVWRVEETQYF
abundance: few; v_gene: TRBV30; j_gene: TRBJ2-3; d_gene: TRBD2; CDR3nt: TGTGCCTGGACCCCTGACCCCCAGCGGGGGGCCTACACAGATACGCAGTATTTT; CDR3aa: CAWTPDPQRGAYTDTQYF
abundance: -; v_gene: TRBV21-1; j_gene: TRBJ1-2; d_gene: -; CDR3nt: TGTGCCAGCAGCAAAGGTTCTAGACAGGCGCATGGCTACACCTTC; CDR3aa: CASSKGSRQAHGYTF
abundance: -; v_gene: TRBV12-5; j_gene: TRBJ2-2; d_gene: -; CDR3nt: TGTGCTAGTGGTTTGGTAAAGAAGGGGGGGTTGGGGGCCGGCGCCGGGGAGCTGTTTTTT; CDR3aa: CASGLVKKGGLGAGAGELFF
abundance: -; v_gene: TRBV19; j_gene: TRBJ2-1; d_gene: -; CDR3nt: TGTGCCAGTAGTCCCCATGTGGAGGATGAGCAGTTCTTC; CDR3aa: CASSPHVEDEQFF
abundance: few; v_gene: TRBV4-2; j_gene: TRBJ2-7; d_gene: -; CDR3nt: TGTGCCAGCAGCCAAGATTTGTCAGGGTACTACGAGCAGTACTTC; CDR3aa: CASSQDLSGYYEQYF
abundance: -; v_gene: TRBV6-6; j_gene: TRBJ2-5; d_gene: TRBD1; CDR3nt: TGTGCCAGCAGAAGGGGACAGGGCGAGACCCAGTACTTC; CDR3aa: CASRRGQGETQYF
abundance: few; v_gene: TRBV5-1; j_gene: TRBJ2-5; d_gene: TRBD2; CDR3nt: TGCGCCAGCAGCTTGTTTCCTAGCGGGGGACAAGAGACCCAGTACTTC; CDR3aa: CASSLFPSGGQETQYF
abundance: -; v_gene: TRBV29-1; j_gene: TRBJ1-2; d_gene: -; CDR3nt: TGCAGCGTTGAATCCCCCCTCACCTTC; CDR3aa: CSVESPLTF
abundance: -; v_gene: TRBV7-6; j_gene: TRBJ2-3; d_gene: TRBD1; CDR3nt: TGTGCCAGCAGCGAAAACAGGGGGCAGATCACAGATACGCAGTATTTT; CDR3aa: CASSENRGQITDTQYF
abundance: -; v_gene: TRBV28; j_gene: TRBJ1-1; d_gene: -; CDR3nt: TGTGCCAGCAGTTTATATGGGGGCAGGGTGAACACTGAAGCTTTCTTT; CDR3aa: CASSLYGGRVNTEAFF
abundance: -; v_gene: TRBV29-1; j_gene: TRBJ2-3; d_gene: TRBD2; CDR3nt: TGCAGCGTTGAAGGTGGGGAGGGGAAAATAGATACGCAGTATTTT; CDR3aa: CSVEGGEGKIDTQYF
abundance: -; v_gene: TRBV30; j_gene: TRBJ2-6; d_gene: -; CDR3nt: TGTGCCTGGAGGCGAGGGGGAGCCGGGGCCAACGTCCTGACTTTC; CDR3aa: CAWRRGGAGANVLTF
abundance: many; v_gene: TRBV2; j_gene: TRBJ2-1; d_gene: TRBD1; CDR3nt: TGTGCCAGCAGGCGGGACAGGGTATATGAGCAGTTCTTC; CDR3aa: CASRRDRVYEQFF
abundance: -; v_gene: TRBV4-1; j_gene: TRBJ2-7; d_gene: TRBD1; CDR3nt: TGCGCCAGCAGCCAAGGCCCACCCGGGACAGGGATTACCTACGAGCAGTACTTC; CDR3aa: CASSQGPPGTGITYEQYF
abundance: few; v_gene: TRBV5-4; j_gene: TRBJ1-6; d_gene: -; CDR3nt: TGTGCCAGCAGCTTGGAAAGGGGTTCACCCCTCCACTTT; CDR3aa: CASSLERGSPLHF
abundance: -; v_gene: TRBV7-2; j_gene: TRBJ2-3; d_gene: -; CDR3nt: TGTGCCAGCAGCTTAGGTCCGGATCCTCGGGTAGATACGCAGTATTTT; CDR3aa: CASSLGPDPRVDTQYF
abundance: -; v_gene: TRBV29-1; j_gene: TRBJ2-7; d_gene: TRBD1; CDR3nt: TGCAGCGTACTCCGACAGGGCTCCTACGAGCAGTACTTC; CDR3aa: CSVLRQGSYEQYF
abundance: -; v_gene: TRBV19; j_gene: TRBJ2-5; d_gene: -; CDR3nt: TGTGCCAGTAGTACGGGATTACAAGAGACCCAGTACTTC; CDR3aa: CASSTGLQETQYF
abundance: -; v_gene: TRBV9; j_gene: TRBJ2-1; d_gene: -; CDR3nt: TGTGCCAGCAGCGTCGGGGACTTTTACAATGAGCAGTTCTTC; CDR3aa: CASSVGDFYNEQFF
abundance: -; v_gene: TRBV30; j_gene: TRBJ1-6; d_gene: -; CDR3nt: TGTGCCTGGTCCGGGGGTGGGGTACCCCACTTT; CDR3aa: CAWSGGGVPHF
abundance: -; v_gene: TRBV4-1; j_gene: TRBJ2-5; d_gene: TRBD2; CDR3nt: TGCGCCAGCAGCCAACGATCAACCGGCCCGGGACTAGCGGGGGGAGGGGAGACCCAGTACTTC; CDR3aa: CASSQRSTGPGLAGGGETQYF